This T cell receptor beta chain was retrieved from a study of shared clonotypes between healthy human individuals. Overall study context: Three plates were used per donor for CD4 naive, three for CD4 memory, two for CD8 naive and one for CD8 memory.

Per germline, CDR1 KGHSH and CDR2 LQKENI. The CDR3 runs 15 residues. Trimming pared 0 bases from V and 4 bases from J, leaving 13 bases between. Original processing methods: From ImmunoSEQ came sequences covering only the junction and carrying no quality scores, so filtering differed. Repertoires were generated with immunoSEQ multiplex PCR, while TCRdb's copy carries only in-frame clones and drops some. V and J calls and clone size are those listed in that table; D and trimming were worked out from the DNA. Among around 700,000 clones listed, around 73% were seen once. This receptor was taken from a young woman in good health. The genes are TRBV18 and TRBJ2-7; tentative D call: TRBD2 (6 bases). Sequenced sample: memory CD4+ T cells sorted from blood. Regarding subset: CD45RA-negative fraction. This chain's CDR3 is CASSPPGGIYYEQYF. DNA of the CDR3: TGTGCCAGCTCACCACCGGGCGGGATCTATTACGAGCAGTACTTC.